This T cell receptor beta chain emerged from a study of blood T cell repertoires in COVID-19. Study details: Samples taken during acute and convalescent COVID-19 were collected in the United States, Italy and Spain. The cDNA or gDNA used as material had been derived from T cells, B-cell-depleted T cells, or PBMCs.

V trimming: 0 bases; J trimming: 7 bases; junction bases outside the gene matches: 7. CDR3 length equals 15 residues. The V gene's germline CDR1 is SGHTA and CDR2 FQGNSA. In the source study's methods: Amplification with reference gene primers provided the estimates of nucleated cell counts. TCRdb's table, derived via immunoSEQ multiplex PCR, lists solely in-frame clones and lacks some. V and J calls and clone size follow that table, whereas D and trimming were derived from the DNA. This sample has almost 95,000 clones, with about 80% found just once. The sequence was obtained from a man between 60 and 70 years old with acute or convalescent COVID-19. The sample comprised peripheral blood. The chain carries TRBV7-2 and TRBJ1-2; 8 nucleotides match TRBD1. CDR3 sequence: CASSLATPGGSGYTF. As DNA, the CDR3 is TGTGCCAGCAGCTTAGCTACCCCAGGGGGCTCTGGCTACACCTTC.